This passage covers 30 T cell receptor beta chains from one sample sequenced in a study of beta chain features in type 1 diabetes. Overall study findings and caveats: Type 1 diabetes patients had moderately but significantly shorter TCRB CDR3s in all four CD4+ subsets.

Antigens of these TCRs are unknown. Reverse transcription of all isolated RNA meant that expressed TCRB transcripts were sequenced. The data were produced by immunoSEQ multiplex PCR, yet TCRdb's version contains in-frame clones alone and is incomplete. The sample includes about 650,000 clones, around 12% of them seen just once. Sequenced sample: naive CD4+ T cells from blood. The receptors stem from a man under 40 with type 1 diabetes.

This clone has more than one count but fewer than ten. This rearrangement joins TRBV28 to TRBJ2-7; TRBD2 matches 8 bases. V lost 5 bases, J lost 0 bases, and 6 bases stayed unmatched. Germline V gives CDR1 MDHEN, CDR2 SYDVKM. CDR3 length: 15 residues. This CDR3 is CASSLTSGHSYEQYF. CDR3 nucleotide sequence: TGTGCCAGCAGTCTCACTAGCGGCCACTCCTACGAGCAGTACTTC.

This clone was detected a few times. The J gene is TRBJ1-2, the V gene TRBV7-2, with D maybe TRBD1 (6 bases). V was clipped by 5 bases and J by 3 bases, with 13 bases between them. This CDR3 is 14 amino acids long. Germline V lookup: CDR1 SGHTA, CDR2 FQGNSA. DNA of the CDR3: TGTGCCAGCAGCGAATCACAGGGTGACTATGGCTACACCTTC. Its protein product is CASSESQGDYGYTF.

V usage is TRBV25-1 and J usage is TRBJ2-7; D is uncertain. The length of the CDR3 is 13 residues. Trimming removed 3 bases at V and 2 bases at J, with 8 bases between. Germline loops: CDR1 MGHDK, CDR2 SYGVNS. In nucleotides, the CDR3 is TGTGCCAGCAGTGACTCAACCCCCTACGAGCAGTACTTC. Its translation: CASSDSTPYEQYF.

The chain couples TRBV7-4 to TRBJ1-6; D is ambiguous. Trimming took 1 base from V and 8 from J, leaving 3 bases between them. The CDR3 sequence is 12 residues long. CDR1 and CDR2 from the germline V gene are SGHVT and SQSDAQ. CDR3 bases: TGTGCCAGCAGCTTAGTTTATTCACCCCTCCACTTT. This sequence encodes CASSLVYSPLHF.

The J gene is TRBJ2-7, the V gene TRBV28; 9 bases map to TRBD1. V shed 6 bases, J shed 3 bases, and the junction held 3 bases outside the gene matches. This CDR3 spans 13 amino acids. The germline V gene has CDR1 MDHEN and CDR2 SYDVKM. This CDR3 reads CASSGQGNYEQYF. The DNA of the CDR3 is TGTGCCAGCAGCGGACAGGGGAACTACGAGCAGTACTTC.

The chain recombines TRBV6-6 with TRBJ2-5; D could derive from TRBD1 or TRBD2 (5 bases each). V lost 1 base to trimming and J lost 9 bases, with 6 bases between them. This CDR3 has 11 residues. The germline gives CDR1 MNHNY, CDR2 SVGAGI (reference sequence). The DNA of the CDR3 is TGTGCCAGCAGTTACTTGGGGGCCCAGTACTTC. Translating it yields CASSYLGAQYF.

This sequence joins TRBV19 and TRBJ2-7; 10 bases line up with TRBD1. V trimming: 5 bases; J trimming: 3 bases; junction bases outside the gene matches: 4. Germline V CDR1 and CDR2: LNHDA, SQIVND (reference sequence). The length of the CDR3 is 14 residues. The chain's CDR3 is CASSSRDRGYEQYF. As DNA, the CDR3 is TGTGCCAGTAGTTCCCGGGACAGGGGCTACGAGCAGTACTTC. Looking up the rest from reference TRBV19 and TRBJ2-7 gives the full variable domain: DGGITQSPKYLFRKEGQNVTLSCEQNLNHDAMYWYRQDPGQGLRLIYYSQIVNDFQKGDIAEGYSVSREKKESFPLTVTSAQKNPTAFYLCASSSRDRGYEQYFGPGTRLTVT.

CDR3 residues: CASMMSDTQYF. The CDR3 DNA reads TGTGCCAGCATGATGTCAGATACGCAGTATTTT. The chain carries TRBV2 and TRBJ2-3; D unclear. Germline CDR1 reads SNHLY; CDR2 reads FYNNEI. CDR3 length: 11 residues. The ends were cut back, 7 bases at V and 4 bases at J, with 6 bases in the middle.

This clone turned up a few times. This rearrangement joins TRBV2 to TRBJ2-2; 10 bases line up with TRBD2. This CDR3 region has 17 residues. Germline trimming cut 9 bases from V and 3 bases from J; bases unmatched to any gene: 13. Per the germline V gene, CDR1 is SNHLY and CDR2 is FYNNEI. CDR3 loop: CASKTTGTSVHTGELFF. CDR3 sequence (DNA): TGTGCCAGTAAAACAACCGGGACTAGCGTACACACCGGGGAGCTGTTTTTT.

This clone has just one count. The chain carries TRBV5-1 and TRBJ2-5, with 9 bases that match TRBD2. The germline CDR1 and CDR2 sequences are SGHRS and YFSETQ. This CDR3 has 15 amino acids. V was pared by 0 bases and J by 5 bases, with 5 bases of the junction left unmatched. The CDR3 sequence is CASSLELAGWETQYF. The CDR3 region has the DNA TGCGCCAGCAGCTTGGAGCTAGCGGGGTGGGAGACCCAGTACTTC.

This sequence joins TRBV28 and TRBJ2-2; D gene uncertain. CDR1 is MDHEN and CDR2 is SYDVKM in the germline V gene. V was trimmed by 2 bases and J by 0 bases, leaving 10 bases between them. The CDR3 runs 16 residues. The CDR3 here is CASSLLQMANTGELFF. The CDR3 region has the DNA TGTGCCAGCAGTTTACTGCAGATGGCGAACACCGGGGAGCTGTTTTTT. The whole variable domain, remainder taken from reference TRBV28 and TRBJ2-2, is DVKVTQSSRYLVKRTGEKVFLECVQDMDHENMFWYRQDPGLGLRLIYFSYDVKMKEKGDIPEGYSVSREKKERFSLILESASTNQTSMYLCASSLLQMANTGELFFGEGSRLTVL.

This clone was seen a few times. V usage is TRBV4-3 and J usage is TRBJ2-3; weak D call: TRBD1 (6 bases). This CDR3 has 16 amino acids. Trimming took 0 bases from V and 2 from J, leaving 12 bases between them. Germline CDR1 and CDR2: LGHNA and YSLEER. CDR3 sequence: CASSQEWQGTTDTQYF. CDR3 bases: TGCGCCAGCAGCCAAGAGTGGCAGGGGACCACAGATACGCAGTATTTT.

V gene TRBV19 combines with J gene TRBJ2-5; no clear D. CDR3 length: 13 amino acids. Trimming left V 1 base short and J 1 base short, with 4 bases between. Per germline, CDR1 LNHDA and CDR2 SQIVND (reference sequence). CDR3 DNA sequence: TGTGCCAGTAGTATAGGTCTCCAAGAGACCCAGTACTTC. It codes for CASSIGLQETQYF.

The chain joins TRBV4-3 to TRBJ2-3; D unclear. Germline lookup yields CDR1 LGHNA and CDR2 YSLEER. V was pared by 4 bases and J by 2 bases, with 16 bases between. The CDR3 spans 16 residues. DNA of the CDR3: TGCGCCAGCAGCCGGAATTCGATAGTTGACACAGATACGCAGTATTTT. This encodes CASSRNSIVDTDTQYF.

V and J are TRBV28 and TRBJ2-7; 7 nucleotides match TRBD1. CDR3 size: 16 residues. Germline V gives CDR1 MDHEN, CDR2 SYDVKM. The V segment lost 3 bases and the J segment 2 bases; nucleotides outside the gene matches: 10. The CDR3 protein is CASSFRQGLTPYEQYF. CDR3 DNA: TGTGCCAGCAGTTTCCGACAGGGCTTGACCCCCTACGAGCAGTACTTC.

The chain joins TRBV25-1 to TRBJ1-1; D call uncertain. The length of the CDR3 is 15 residues. Deletions cut 1 base from V and 0 bases from J, with 9 bases between. Germline V gene lookup returns CDR1 MGHDK and CDR2 SYGVNS. The chain's CDR3 is CASSESGKVNTEAFF. The CDR3 DNA sequence: TGTGCCAGCAGTGAATCTGGGAAAGTGAACACTGAAGCTTTCTTT.

This clone was observed a few times. The CDR3 bases are TGTGCCAGCACCGGACAGGGAAGGAAACAGCCCCAGCATTTT. Translating gives CASTGQGRKQPQHF. The chain employs TRBV19 and TRBJ1-5; 8 bases agree with TRBD1. The CDR3 consists of 14 residues. The ends lost 9 bases at V and 7 bases at J; junction bases unmatched: 11. Germline V gene data show CDR1 as LNHDA and CDR2 as SQIVND (reference sequence).

The J gene is TRBJ2-3, the V gene TRBV5-6, with D unclear. This CDR3 has 14 amino acids. Deletions cut 0 bases from V and 1 base from J, with 6 bases between. Germline V CDR1 and CDR2: SGHDT, YYEEEE. CDR3 sequence: CASSLVRGTDTQYF. The DNA of the CDR3 is TGTGCCAGCAGCTTGGTCCGGGGCACAGATACGCAGTATTTT.

This clone occurred a few times. The J gene is TRBJ2-2, the V gene TRBV5-1; 7 bases are a match to TRBD1. CDR3 length: 15 residues. The V gene end was trimmed by 0 bases and the J gene end by 2 bases; junction bases not matched to a gene: 1. Germline values: CDR1 SGHRS, CDR2 YFSETQ. CDR3 region: CASSLDRGNTGELFF. The CDR3, as DNA: TGCGCCAGCAGCTTGGACAGGGGCAACACCGGGGAGCTGTTTTTT.

A few counts support this clone. The chain combines TRBV9 with TRBJ2-7, with D maybe TRBD2 (5 bases). This CDR3 has 14 amino acids. V was shortened by 4 bases and J by 4 bases, with 15 bases between the two germline ends. The V gene's germline CDR1 is SGDLS and CDR2 YYNGEE. CDR3: CASSPGVQAYEQYF. The DNA for the CDR3 is TGTGCCAGCAGCCCCGGGGTCCAGGCTTACGAGCAGTACTTC.

This CDR3 is CASSLAGSPLHF. The CDR3 nucleotides read TGTGCCAGCAGCTTAGCGGGTTCACCCCTCCACTTT. This sequence joins TRBV7-2 and TRBJ1-6, with D hard to call. V lost 0 bases, J lost 9 bases, and 3 bases lay in between. The germline gives CDR1 SGHTA, CDR2 FQGNSA. The CDR3 loop spans 12 amino acids. Full variable domain (missing parts from reference TRBV7-2 and TRBJ1-6): GAGVSQSPSNKVTEKGKDVELRCDPISGHTALYWYRQSLGQGLEFLIYFQGNSAPDKSGLPSDRFSAERTGGSVSTLTIQRTQQEDSAVYLCASSLAGSPLHFGNGTRLTVT.

This clone occurred a few times. The sample holds other DNA sequences that translate to the same CDR3. The chain has TRBV5-4 and TRBJ2-1; D is unresolved. The CDR3 runs 12 residues. V was trimmed by 5 bases and J by 3 bases, leaving 6 bases between them. The germline V gene encodes CDR1 SGHNT and CDR2 YYREEE (reference sequence). The CDR3 loop reads CASSLSYNEQFF. Written as DNA, the CDR3 is TGTGCCAGCAGTCTTAGCTACAATGAGCAGTTCTTC. The variable domain in full, completed from reference TRBV5-4 and TRBJ2-1, reads ETGVTQSPTHLIKTRGQQVTLRCSSQSGHNTVSWYQQALGQGPQFIFQYYREEENGRGNFPPRFSGLQFPNYSSELNVNALELDDSALYLCASSLSYNEQFFGPGTRLTVL.

The genes are TRBV9 and TRBJ2-1, with a possible D match to TRBD1 (6 bases). Germline lookup yields CDR1 SGDLS and CDR2 YYNGEE. The germline V and J ends were trimmed by 0 bases and 1 base, with 17 bases remaining between them. This CDR3 has 18 amino acids. CDR3 sequence reads: CASSVVGAGQLSYNEQFF. CDR3 coding DNA: TGTGCCAGCAGCGTAGTGGGGGCCGGGCAGTTGTCCTACAATGAGCAGTTCTTC.

This clone was seen a handful of times. The rearrangement uses TRBV4-2 and TRBJ2-3, with D hard to call. V was trimmed by 0 bases and J by 4 bases, leaving 11 bases between them. The germline V gene has CDR1 LGHNA and CDR2 YNFKEQ. The CDR3 has 15 amino acids. CDR3 protein: CASSQDRTIPDTQYF. In nucleotides, the CDR3 is TGTGCCAGCAGCCAAGATCGAACCATCCCAGATACGCAGTATTTT.

This rearrangement joins TRBV7-2 to TRBJ2-4; D is undetermined. V lost 5 bases to trimming and J lost 0 bases, with 11 bases between them. From germline, CDR1 is SGHTA and CDR2 FQGNSA. The CDR3 has 15 amino acids. CDR3 DNA sequence: TGTGCCAGCAGCCCATCAATTGAAGCCAAAAACATTCAGTACTTC. It translates to CASSPSIEAKNIQYF.

This clone was observed a few times. The chain recombines TRBV6-5 with TRBJ1-1, with D perhaps TRBD1 (5 bases). The CDR3 loop spans 13 amino acids. Germline CDR1 reads MNHEY; CDR2 reads SVGAGI. Trimming removed 0 bases at V and 10 bases at J, with 12 bases between. The CDR3 bases are TGTGCCAGCAGTTACTCGATAGGCAGGGCAGCTTTCTTT. Protein product: CASSYSIGRAAFF.

This clone has more than one count but fewer than ten. V and J are TRBV4-3 and TRBJ1-6; perhaps TRBD1 as D (6 bases). From germline, CDR1 is LGHNA and CDR2 YSLEER. The CDR3 extends over 16 amino acids. V lost 6 bases, J lost 9 bases, and 21 bases lay in between. The CDR3 DNA is TGCGCCAGCAGTGAATCGGGGGACACCAATCTTTCACCCCTCCACTTT. Translating gives CASSESGDTNLSPLHF.

The CDR3 DNA reads as TGTGCCAGCAGCTCGCTCCTGGACAGGGCCACCTACGAGCAGTACTTC. Its protein is CASSSLLDRATYEQYF. The rearrangement uses TRBV7-9 and TRBJ2-7; 8 positions agree with TRBD1. Germline V lookup: CDR1 SEHNR, CDR2 FQNEAQ (reference sequence). V gave up 4 bases and J gave up 2 bases; unmatched junction bases: 10. The CDR3 totals 16 residues.

This sequence joins TRBV10-3 and TRBJ2-3, with D tentatively TRBD2 (6 bases). The V end lost 2 bases, the J end lost 0 bases, and 18 bases lay between the germline ends. The CDR3 is 18 amino acids. CDR1 is ENHRY and CDR2 is SYGVKD in the germline V gene. The CDR3 DNA follows: TGTGCCATCAGTGAGCCAAAAGGAGGGGACCTCAGCACAGATACGCAGTATTTT. It translates to CAISEPKGGDLSTDTQYF.

The chain employs TRBV5-6 and TRBJ2-7; D unclear. The CDR3 totals 12 residues. CDR1 is SGHDT, CDR2 YYEEEE, per germline. V shed 4 bases and J shed 0 bases, with 5 bases lying between them. CDR3 in amino acids: CASSAPSYEQYF. DNA of the CDR3: TGTGCCAGCAGCGCCCCCTCCTACGAGCAGTACTTC.